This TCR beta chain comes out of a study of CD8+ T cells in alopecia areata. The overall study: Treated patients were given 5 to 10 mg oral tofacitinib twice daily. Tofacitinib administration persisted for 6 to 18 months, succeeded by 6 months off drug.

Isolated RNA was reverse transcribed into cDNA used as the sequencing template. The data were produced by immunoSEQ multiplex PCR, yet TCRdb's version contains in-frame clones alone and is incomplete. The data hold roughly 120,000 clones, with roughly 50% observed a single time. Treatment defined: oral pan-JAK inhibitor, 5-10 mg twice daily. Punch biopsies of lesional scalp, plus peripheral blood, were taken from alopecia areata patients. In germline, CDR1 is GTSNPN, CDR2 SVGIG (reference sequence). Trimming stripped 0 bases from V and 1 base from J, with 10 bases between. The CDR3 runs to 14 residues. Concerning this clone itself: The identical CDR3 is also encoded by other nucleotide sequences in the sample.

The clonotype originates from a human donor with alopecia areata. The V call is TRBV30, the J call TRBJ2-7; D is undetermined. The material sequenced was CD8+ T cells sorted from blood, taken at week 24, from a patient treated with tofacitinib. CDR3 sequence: CAWSVVGGSYEQYF. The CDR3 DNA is TGTGCCTGGAGTGTAGTCGGTGGTTCCTACGAGCAGTACTTC.